This T cell receptor beta chain was sequenced in a study of identical twins. Trimming removed 2 bases from V and 2 bases from J, with 16 bases in between. The CDR3 is 17 residues long. Study-wide results and limits: Twin-shared out-of-frame alpha sequences were enriched for low generation probability.

In its sample, this clonotype was seen many times. Its antigen is unidentified. TCRdb redid the calling of the 5' RACE reads with MiXCR, one entry per CDR3 protein. The table includes 1.5 million or so distinct CDR3 sequences, less than 35% detected once. The rearrangement joins TRBV12-3 or TRBV12-4 to TRBJ1-5; maybe TRBD1 (6 bases). Sequenced material: cord blood. The source is a newborn girl in good health. The CDR3 protein is CASSLLSNRAGNQPQHF. The CDR3 nucleotides are TGTGCCAGCAGTTTATTATCCAACAGGGCTGGCAATCAGCCCCAGCATTTT.